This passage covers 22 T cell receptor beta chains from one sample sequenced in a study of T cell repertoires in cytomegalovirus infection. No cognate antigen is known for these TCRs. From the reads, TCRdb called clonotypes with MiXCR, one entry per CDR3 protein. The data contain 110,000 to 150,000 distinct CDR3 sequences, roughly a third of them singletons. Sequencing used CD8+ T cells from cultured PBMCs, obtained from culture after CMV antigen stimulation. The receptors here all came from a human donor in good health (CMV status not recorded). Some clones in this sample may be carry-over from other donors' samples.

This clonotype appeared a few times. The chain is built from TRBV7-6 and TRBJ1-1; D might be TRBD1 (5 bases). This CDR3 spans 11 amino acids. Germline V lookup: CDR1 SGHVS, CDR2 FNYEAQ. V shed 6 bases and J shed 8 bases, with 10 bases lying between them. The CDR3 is CASSPRGEAFF. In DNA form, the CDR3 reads TGTGCCAGCAGTCCCCGGGGGGAAGCTTTCTTT.

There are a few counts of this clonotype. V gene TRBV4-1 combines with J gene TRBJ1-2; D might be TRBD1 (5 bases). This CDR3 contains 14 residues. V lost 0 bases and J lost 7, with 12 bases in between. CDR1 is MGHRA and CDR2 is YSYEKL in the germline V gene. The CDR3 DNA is TGCGCCAGCAGCCAAGACCCAGGGAACCGTGGCTACACCTTC. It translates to CASSQDPGNRGYTF.

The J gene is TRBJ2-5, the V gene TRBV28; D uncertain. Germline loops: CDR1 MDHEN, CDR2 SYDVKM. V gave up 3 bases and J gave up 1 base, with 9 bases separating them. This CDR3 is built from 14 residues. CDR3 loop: CASSFETLQETQYF. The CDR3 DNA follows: TGTGCCAGCAGTTTTGAAACCCTCCAAGAGACCCAGTACTTC. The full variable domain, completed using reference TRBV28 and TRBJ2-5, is DVKVTQSSRYLVKRTGEKVFLECVQDMDHENMFWYRQDPGLGLRLIYFSYDVKMKEKGDIPEGYSVSREKKERFSLILESASTNQTSMYLCASSFETLQETQYFGPGTRLLVL.

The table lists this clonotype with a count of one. CDR3 DNA sequence: TGTGCCACCAGTGGCTCAGGGGGGACTATGGAGACCCAGTACTTC. It translates to CATSGSGGTMETQYF. This chain connects TRBV24-1 to TRBJ2-5; TRBD1 or TRBD2 may be the D gene (7 bases each). Between the trimmed V and J ends, which lost 5 bases and 5 bases, there was a span of 17 bases. The CDR3 spans 15 residues. The germline CDR1 and CDR2 sequences are KGHDR and SFDVKD.

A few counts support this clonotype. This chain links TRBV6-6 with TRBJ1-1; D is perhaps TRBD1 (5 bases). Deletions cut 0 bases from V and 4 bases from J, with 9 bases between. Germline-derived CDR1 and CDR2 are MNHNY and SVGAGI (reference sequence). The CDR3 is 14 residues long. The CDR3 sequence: CASSYSGDGTEAFF. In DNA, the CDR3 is TGTGCCAGCAGTTACTCAGGGGATGGCACTGAAGCTTTCTTT.

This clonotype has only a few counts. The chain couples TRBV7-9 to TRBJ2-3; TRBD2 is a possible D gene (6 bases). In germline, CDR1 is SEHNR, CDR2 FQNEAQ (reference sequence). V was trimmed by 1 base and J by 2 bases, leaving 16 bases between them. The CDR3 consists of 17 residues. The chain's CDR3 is CASSLGGTVLPTDTQYF. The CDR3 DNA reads TGTGCCAGCAGCTTAGGCGGGACTGTCCTCCCCACAGATACGCAGTATTTT.

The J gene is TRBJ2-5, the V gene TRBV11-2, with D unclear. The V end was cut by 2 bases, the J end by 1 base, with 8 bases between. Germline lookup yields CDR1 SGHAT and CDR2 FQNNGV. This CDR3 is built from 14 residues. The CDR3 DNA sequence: TGTGCCAGCAGCTTAAGCCAGCCCCAAGAGACCCAGTACTTC. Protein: CASSLSQPQETQYF.

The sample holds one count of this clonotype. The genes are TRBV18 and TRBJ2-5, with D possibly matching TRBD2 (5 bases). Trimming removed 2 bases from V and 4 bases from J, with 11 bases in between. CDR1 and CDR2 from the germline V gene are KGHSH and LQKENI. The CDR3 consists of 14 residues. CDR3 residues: CASSPNGVGETQYF. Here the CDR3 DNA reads TGTGCCAGCTCACCAAACGGGGTCGGAGAGACCCAGTACTTC. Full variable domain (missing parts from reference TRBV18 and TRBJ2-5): NAGVMQNPRHLVRRRGQEARLRCSPMKGHSHVYWYRQLPEEGLKFMVYLQKENIIDESGMPKERFSAEFPKEGPSILRIQQVVRGDSAAYFCASSPNGVGETQYFGPGTRLLVL.

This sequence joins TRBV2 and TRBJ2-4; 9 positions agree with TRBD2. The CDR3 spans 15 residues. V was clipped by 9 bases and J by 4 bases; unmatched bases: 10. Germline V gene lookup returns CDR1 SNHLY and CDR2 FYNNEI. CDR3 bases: TGTGCCAGTTCGGGCGGGGGGGACAGAAAAAACATTCAGTACTTC. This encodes CASSGGGDRKNIQYF. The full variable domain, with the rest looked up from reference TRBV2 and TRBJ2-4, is EPEVTQTPSHQVTQMGQEVILRCVPISNHLYFYWYRQILGQKVEFLVSFYNNEISEKSEIFDDQFSVERPDGSNFTLKIRSTKLEDSAMYFCASSGGGDRKNIQYFGAGTRLSVL.

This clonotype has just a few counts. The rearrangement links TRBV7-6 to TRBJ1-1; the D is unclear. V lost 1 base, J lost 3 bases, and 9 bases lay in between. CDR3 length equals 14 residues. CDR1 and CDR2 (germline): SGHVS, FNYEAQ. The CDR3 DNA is TGTGCCAGCAGCTTAGGGGGTCCTTACACTGAAGCTTTCTTT. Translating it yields CASSLGGPYTEAFF.

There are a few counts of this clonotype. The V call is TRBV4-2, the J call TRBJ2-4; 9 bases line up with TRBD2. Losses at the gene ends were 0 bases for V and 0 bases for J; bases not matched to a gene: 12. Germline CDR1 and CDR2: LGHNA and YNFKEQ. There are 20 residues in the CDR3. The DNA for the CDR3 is TGTGCCAGCAGCCAAGATACCCCGCCTAGCGGGGACATAGCCAAAAACATTCAGTACTTC. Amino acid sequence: CASSQDTPPSGDIAKNIQYF.

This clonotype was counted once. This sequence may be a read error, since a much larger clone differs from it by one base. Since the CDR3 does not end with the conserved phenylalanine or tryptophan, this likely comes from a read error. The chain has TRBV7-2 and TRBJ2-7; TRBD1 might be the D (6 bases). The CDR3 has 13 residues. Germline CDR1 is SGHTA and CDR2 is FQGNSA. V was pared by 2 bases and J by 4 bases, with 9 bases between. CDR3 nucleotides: TGTGCCAGCAGCTTACGGACAGTATACGAGCAGTACTGC. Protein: CASSLRTVYEQYC.

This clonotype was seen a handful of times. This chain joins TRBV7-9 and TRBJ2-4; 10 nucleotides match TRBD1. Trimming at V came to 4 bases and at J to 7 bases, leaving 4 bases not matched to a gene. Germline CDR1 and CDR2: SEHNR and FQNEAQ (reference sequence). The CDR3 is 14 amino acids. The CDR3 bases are TGTGCCAGCAGCTCGGACAGGGGGTGGAACATTCAGTACTTC. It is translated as CASSSDRGWNIQYF.

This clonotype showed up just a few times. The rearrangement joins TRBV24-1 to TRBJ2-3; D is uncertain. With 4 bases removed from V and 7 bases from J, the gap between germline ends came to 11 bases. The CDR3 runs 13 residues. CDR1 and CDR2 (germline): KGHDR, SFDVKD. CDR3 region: CATSDYSYHTQYF. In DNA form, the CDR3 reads TGTGCCACCAGTGACTACAGCTACCATACGCAGTATTTT.

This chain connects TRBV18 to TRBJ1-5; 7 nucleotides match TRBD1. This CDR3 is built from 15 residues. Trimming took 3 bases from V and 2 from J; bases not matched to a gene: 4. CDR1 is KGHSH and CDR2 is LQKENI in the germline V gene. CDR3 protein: CASSPETGGNQPQHF. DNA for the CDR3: TGTGCCAGCTCACCCGAAACAGGGGGCAATCAGCCCCAGCATTTT.

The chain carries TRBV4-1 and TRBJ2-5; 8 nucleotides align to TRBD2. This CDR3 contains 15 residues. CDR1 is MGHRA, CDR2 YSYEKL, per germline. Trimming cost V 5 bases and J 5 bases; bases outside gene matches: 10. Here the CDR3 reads CASSEIAGSVETQYF. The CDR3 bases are TGCGCCAGCAGCGAAATAGCGGGATCGGTGGAGACCCAGTACTTC.

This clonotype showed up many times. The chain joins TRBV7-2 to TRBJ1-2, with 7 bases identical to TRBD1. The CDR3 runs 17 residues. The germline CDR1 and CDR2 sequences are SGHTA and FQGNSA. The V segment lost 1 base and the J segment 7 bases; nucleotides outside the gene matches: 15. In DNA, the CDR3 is TGTGCCAGCAGCTTAGATCGGGACAGTTCTCGGTCTACTGGCTACACCTTC. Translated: CASSLDRDSSRSTGYTF.

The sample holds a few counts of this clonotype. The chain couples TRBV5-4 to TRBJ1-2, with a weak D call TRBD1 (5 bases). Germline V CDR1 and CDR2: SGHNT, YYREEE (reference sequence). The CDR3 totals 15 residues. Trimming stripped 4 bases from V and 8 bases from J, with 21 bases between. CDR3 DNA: TGTGCCAGCAGCGGGACCCCGGTAGAGATTTCAGGCTACACCTTC. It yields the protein CASSGTPVEISGYTF.

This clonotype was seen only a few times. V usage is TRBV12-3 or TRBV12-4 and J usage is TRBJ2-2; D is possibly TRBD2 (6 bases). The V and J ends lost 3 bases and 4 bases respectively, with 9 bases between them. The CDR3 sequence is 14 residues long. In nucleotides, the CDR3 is TGTGCCAGCAGTTTCGGGGGTTCCACCGGGGAGCTGTTTTTT. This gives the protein CASSFGGSTGELFF.

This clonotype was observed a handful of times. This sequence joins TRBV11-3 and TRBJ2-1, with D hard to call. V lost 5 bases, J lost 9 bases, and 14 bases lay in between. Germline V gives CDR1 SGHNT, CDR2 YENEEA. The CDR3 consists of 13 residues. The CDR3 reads CASSPVPSGEQFF. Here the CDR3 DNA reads TGTGCCAGCAGCCCGGTCCCTTCGGGTGAGCAGTTCTTC.

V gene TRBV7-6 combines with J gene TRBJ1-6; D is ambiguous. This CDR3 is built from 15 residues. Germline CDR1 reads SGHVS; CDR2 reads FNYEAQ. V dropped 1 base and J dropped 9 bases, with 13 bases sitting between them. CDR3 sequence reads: CASSLVPQLGSPLHF. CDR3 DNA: TGTGCCAGCAGCTTAGTTCCCCAGCTGGGTTCACCCCTCCACTTT. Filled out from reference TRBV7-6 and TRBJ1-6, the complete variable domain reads GAGVSQSPRYKVTKRGQDVALRCDPISGHVSLYWYRQALGQGPEFLTYFNYEAQQDKSGLPNDRFSAERPEGSISTLTIQRTEQRDSAMYRCASSLVPQLGSPLHFGNGTRLTVT.

The CDR3 region has the DNA TGTGCCAGCAGTGGGAATCCGAACACCGGGGAGCTGTTTTTT. The encoded protein is CASSGNPNTGELFF. The chain combines TRBV7-6 with TRBJ2-2; D gene ambiguous. Germline lookup yields CDR1 SGHVS and CDR2 FNYEAQ. V lost 6 bases and J lost 0, with 8 bases in between. There are 14 residues in the CDR3.